The source of this TCR beta chain is a study of OX40 agonist ivuxolimab in advanced cancers. In the study overall: Patients got intravenous ivuxolimab at 0.01 to 10 mg/kg every 2 weeks.

Method: immunoSEQ multiplex PCR; TCRdb's copy keeps in-frame clones and lacks some. The data contain some 95,000 clones, roughly 84% of them singletons. CDR1 and CDR2 from the germline V gene are SSHAT and FNYEAQ (reference sequence). The CDR3 has 15 residues. General observations from the study: The investigators did not determine what antigen specificity the expanded peripheral T cells had. Those patients achieving a partial response at 0.1-3.0 mg/kg showed among the lowest clonal expansion. In the 0.1 to 3.0 mg/kg range, CD4+ and CD8+ blood T cells had expanded clonally by week 6.

This clone was recorded once. Its antigen is as yet unknown. An end of the junction differs from the germline gene, which may be a read error. This sequence originates from an adult with an advanced solid tumor such as melanoma, head and neck, liver or kidney cancer. The V call is TRBV7-7, the J call TRBJ1-1; unclear D gene. The starting material was CD4+ or CD8+ T cells sorted from blood, obtained in a trial of the OX40 agonist ivuxolimab. CDR3 in amino acids: CASKELSSRDTEAFF. CDR3 in DNA: TGTGCTAGCAAAGAGCTCTCCTCGCGGGACACTGAAGCTTTCTTT.